These 24 T cell receptor beta chains share one sample of origin, sequenced in a study of beta chain features in type 1 diabetes. Findings and limits, study-wide: When Type 1 diabetes patients were examined, their TCRB CDR3s proved moderately but significantly shorter in all four CD4+ subsets.

Of the isolated RNA, all was reverse transcribed, and so the sequenced material was expressed TCRB transcripts. Generated by immunoSEQ multiplex PCR, the TCRdb table keeps only in-frame clones and is missing some. The sample holds fewer than 18,000 clones, less than 85% seen once. Antigen specificity for these receptors is unknown. Material for sequencing was stem cell memory CD4+ T cells from blood. The receptors stem from a woman in her late teens or twenties with type 1 diabetes.

This chain joins TRBV18 and TRBJ1-2; D might be TRBD1 (6 bases). The V gene lost 2 bases and the J gene lost 1 base, with 11 bases spanning the gap. CDR3 length: 15 amino acids. The germline V gene has CDR1 KGHSH and CDR2 LQKENI. The CDR3 DNA is TGTGCCAGCTCACCAGGGGGCTTGGATAACTATGGCTACACCTTC. This codes for CASSPGGLDNYGYTF.

The chain carries TRBV27 and TRBJ1-4, with 9 bases aligning to TRBD1. The germline V gene encodes CDR1 MNHEY and CDR2 SMNVEV (reference sequence). J lost 7 bases, V lost 3 bases, and 6 bases had no gene match. The CDR3 runs to 15 residues. The CDR3 nucleotides are TGTGCCAGCAGTTTCCTGGGACAGGGAGGTGAAAAACTGTTTTTT. Its protein is CASSFLGQGGEKLFF.

This clone has only a few counts. This chain uses TRBV5-1 with TRBJ2-1; TRBD2 aligns across 11 bases. Trimming removed 3 bases from V and 14 bases from J; junction bases left unmatched: 13. Germline lookup yields CDR1 SGHRS and CDR2 YFSETQ. There are 15 residues in the CDR3. CDR3 in amino acids: CASSSPGLADTRKFF. The CDR3 DNA follows: TGCGCCAGCAGCTCCCCGGGACTAGCGGATACGCGGAAGTTCTTC. Full variable domain (outside the CDR3, taken from reference TRBV5-1 and TRBJ2-1): KAGVTQTPRYLIKTRGQQVTLSCSPISGHRSVSWYQQTPGQGLQFLFEYFSETQRNKGNFPGRFSGRQFSNSRSEMNVSTLELGDSALYLCASSSPGLADTRKFFGPGTRLTVL.

The J gene is TRBJ1-4, the V gene TRBV30; D gene uncertain. The CDR3 is 13 amino acids. Germline V gene lookup returns CDR1 GTSNPN and CDR2 SVGIG (reference sequence). The V end lost 3 bases, the J end lost 8 bases, and 13 bases lay between the germline ends. The CDR3, as DNA: TGTGCCTGGAGAAGAGGGATTAGAGAAAAACTGTTTTTT. Amino acid sequence: CAWRRGIREKLFF.

The chain employs TRBV7-9 and TRBJ2-5; tentative D call: TRBD2 (6 bases). The DNA end lines up better with TRBJ2-7; the J call may be wrong. The germline CDR1 and CDR2 sequences are SEHNR and FQNEAQ (reference sequence). The CDR3 runs to 13 residues. CDR3 DNA sequence: TGTGCCAGCAGCTCAGGGTGGGGAGGCGAGCAGTACTTC. It is translated as CASSSGWGGEQYF.

This clone has just a few counts. The V and J genes are TRBV14 and TRBJ2-7; 9 bases fit TRBD2. CDR3 length: 16 residues. Germline loops: CDR1 SGHDN, CDR2 FVKESK. Trimming cost V 0 bases and J 3 bases; bases outside gene matches: 6. CDR3 nucleotides: TGTGCCAGCAGCCAAGATGGGCTAGCGGGACTCTACGAGCAGTACTTC. This encodes CASSQDGLAGLYEQYF.

The gene calls are TRBV10-3 and TRBJ2-2; 9 nucleotides agree with TRBD2. After removal of 8 bases from V and 0 bases from J, the junction contained 22 bases not matched to a gene. The CDR3 length is 21 residues. CDR1 and CDR2 from the germline V gene are ENHRY and SYGVKD. CDR3: CAIRTTILAGPRITNTGELFF. The CDR3 nucleotides are TGTGCCATCCGTACGACTATTCTAGCGGGACCTCGAATAACGAACACCGGGGAGCTGTTTTTT.

The rearrangement joins TRBV19 to TRBJ1-5; no definite D call. The CDR3 is made up of 13 amino acids. Germline V gene sequence: CDR1 LNHDA, CDR2 SQIVND (reference sequence). Trimming left V 3 bases short and J 2 bases short, with 5 bases between. Here the CDR3 DNA reads TGTGCCAGTAGTATCGGAGGCAATCAGCCCCAGCATTTT. It is translated as CASSIGGNQPQHF.

V is TRBV7-2 and J is TRBJ2-3; 8 bases match TRBD1. The junction had 9 bases not matched to a gene; V was cut back by 5 bases and J by 2 bases. Germline V lookup: CDR1 SGHTA, CDR2 FQGNSA. CDR3 length: 16 residues. CDR3 sequence: CASSTAGTGYTDTQYF. CDR3 DNA: TGTGCCAGCAGCACCGCCGGGACAGGATACACAGATACGCAGTATTTT.

Note on this clone: Mismatch with germline at one junction end may stem from a read error. The chain is built from TRBV7-9 and TRBJ2-3, with 10 bases aligning to TRBD2. CDR1 is SEHNR, CDR2 FQNEAQ, per germline (reference sequence). This CDR3 has 17 residues. CDR3 DNA: TGTGCCAGCAGCCTAGCGGCTAGCGGGAGAAACACAGATACGCAGTATTTT. Translation: CASSLAASGRNTDTQYF.

V and J are TRBV7-9 and TRBJ1-4, with a tentative D call TRBD1 (5 bases). Germline CDR1 SEHNR, CDR2 FQNEAQ (reference sequence). Trimming left V 5 bases short and J 4 bases short, with 14 bases between. The CDR3 loop spans 15 amino acids. The CDR3 nucleotides are TGTGCCAGCAGCCCGGCTGAAAGGGGTAATGAAAAACTGTTTTTT. Translation gives CASSPAERGNEKLFF.

CDR3: CASSVLAVSGANVLTF. The CDR3 DNA is TGTGCCAGCAGTGTACTAGCGGTATCTGGGGCCAACGTCCTGACTTTC. This rearrangement joins TRBV2 to TRBJ2-6, with TRBD2 matching 8 bases. The ends lost 4 bases at V and 1 base at J; junction bases unmatched: 3. Germline lookup yields CDR1 SNHLY and CDR2 FYNNEI. The CDR3 sequence is 16 residues long.

This chain's CDR3 is CASSVGTGVNTQYF. The CDR3 region has the DNA TGTGCCAGCAGCGTCGGGACAGGAGTGAATACGCAGTATTTT. The V call is TRBV7-8, the J call TRBJ2-3; 8 bases line up with TRBD1. The CDR3 extends over 14 amino acids. Trimming at V came to 5 bases and at J to 7 bases, leaving 8 bases not matched to a gene. The germline V gene encodes CDR1 SGHVS and CDR2 FQNEAQ.

V is TRBV6-6 and J is TRBJ2-1; 9 bases map to TRBD2. Germline trimming cut 0 bases from V and 8 bases from J; bases unmatched to any gene: 8. CDR1 is MNHNY, CDR2 SVGAGI, per germline (reference sequence). This CDR3 has 16 amino acids. CDR3 sequence reads: CASSYSGGRANYEQFF. The CDR3 DNA sequence: TGTGCCAGCAGTTACTCTGGCGGGAGGGCCAACTATGAGCAGTTCTTC.

The chain uses TRBV19 and TRBJ2-4, with 8 bases fitting TRBD2. Germline V gene data show CDR1 as LNHDA and CDR2 as SQIVND (reference sequence). This CDR3 spans 17 amino acids. V lost 2 bases, J lost 1 base, and 7 bases stayed unmatched. The CDR3 DNA is TGTGCCAGTAGTATATACCGGGAGGGAGAGGCCAAAAACATTCAGTACTTC. It codes for CASSIYREGEAKNIQYF. Looking up the rest from reference TRBV19 and TRBJ2-4 gives the full variable domain: DGGITQSPKYLFRKEGQNVTLSCEQNLNHDAMYWYRQDPGQGLRLIYYSQIVNDFQKGDIAEGYSVSREKKESFPLTVTSAQKNPTAFYLCASSIYREGEAKNIQYFGAGTRLSVL.

V and J are TRBV11-2 and TRBJ2-1, with TRBD2 matching over 10 bases. Germline V CDR1 and CDR2: SGHAT, FQNNGV. V dropped 4 bases and J dropped 3; count of bases not matched to a gene: 12. There are 18 residues in the CDR3. CDR3 sequence: CASSSAWAASGSYNEQFF. In nucleotides, the CDR3 is TGTGCCAGCAGCTCAGCATGGGCGGCTAGCGGGAGCTACAATGAGCAGTTCTTC.

This chain connects TRBV7-2 to TRBJ2-1; 8 nucleotides agree with TRBD2. The CDR3 totals 15 residues. V lost 1 base to trimming and J lost 8 bases; unmatched junction nucleotides: 7. Germline V gene lookup returns CDR1 SGHTA and CDR2 FQGNSA. CDR3 region: CASSLEAGGPDEQFF. For the CDR3, the DNA is TGTGCCAGCAGCTTAGAGGCGGGAGGTCCGGATGAGCAGTTCTTC.

The chain recombines TRBV7-2 with TRBJ1-5; 10 nucleotides line up with TRBD1. With 4 bases clipped from V and 3 bases from J, the junction kept 3 bases outside the gene matches. The CDR3 covers 15 residues. From germline, CDR1 is SGHTA and CDR2 FQGNSA. CDR3 nucleotides: TGTGCCAGCAGCTGGGGACAGGGGAACAATCAGCCCCAGCATTTT. Protein: CASSWGQGNNQPQHF.

The chain recombines TRBV25-1 with TRBJ2-3; TRBD1 might be the D (6 bases). Germline V lookup: CDR1 MGHDK, CDR2 SYGVNS. V lost 4 bases and J 1 base, leaving 6 bases between the germline ends. The CDR3 is 13 residues long. CDR3 DNA sequence: TGTGCCAGCAGTGGGACAGGCACAGATACGCAGTATTTT. Translated, it gives CASSGTGTDTQYF.

The chain employs TRBV29-1 and TRBJ2-7, with D possibly matching TRBD1 (6 bases). This CDR3 has 13 residues. Germline-derived CDR1 and CDR2 are SQVTM and ANQGSEA. The V gene lost 7 bases and the J gene lost 3 bases, with 16 bases spanning the gap. The CDR3 DNA sequence: TGCAGCGCACGCGGACAGATGAACTACGAGCAGTACTTC. It specifies CSARGQMNYEQYF.

The chain recombines TRBV7-9 with TRBJ1-2, with D maybe TRBD1 (6 bases). V was clipped by 2 bases and J by 7 bases, with 11 bases between them. Germline lookup yields CDR1 SEHNR and CDR2 FQNEAQ (reference sequence). This CDR3 is 13 amino acids long. CDR3 nucleotides: TGTGCCAGCAGCTTAAGGGACATTGGTGGCTACACCTTC. Translation: CASSLRDIGGYTF.

The chain carries TRBV5-4 and TRBJ2-5; 12 nucleotides agree with TRBD2. This CDR3 is built from 16 residues. Germline V CDR1 and CDR2: SGHNT, YYREEE (reference sequence). Trimming removed 2 bases from V and 5 bases from J; junction bases left unmatched: 7. The CDR3 sequence is CASSLGLAGSVETQYF. As DNA, the CDR3 is TGTGCCAGCAGCTTAGGACTAGCGGGATCGGTGGAGACCCAGTACTTC.

Details on this clone: Mismatch with germline at one junction end may stem from a read error. J is TRBJ2-7 and V is TRBV5-1; 8 bases line up with TRBD2. Germline loops: CDR1 SGHRS, CDR2 YFSETQ. The CDR3 consists of 15 residues. CDR3 in DNA: TGCGCCACCAGCCTCGGGGGGGGATTCTCCTACGAGCAGTACTTC. Protein sequence: CATSLGGGFSYEQYF.

The chain carries TRBV11-1 and TRBJ2-4, with D tentatively TRBD1 (6 bases). Germline CDR1 reads SGHAT; CDR2 reads FQDESV (reference sequence). The CDR3 is 13 amino acids. V lost 4 bases, J lost 4 bases, and 8 bases lay in between. CDR3 protein: CASSSGQKNIQYF. The CDR3 coding sequence is TGTGCCAGCAGCTCTGGACAGAAAAACATTCAGTACTTC.